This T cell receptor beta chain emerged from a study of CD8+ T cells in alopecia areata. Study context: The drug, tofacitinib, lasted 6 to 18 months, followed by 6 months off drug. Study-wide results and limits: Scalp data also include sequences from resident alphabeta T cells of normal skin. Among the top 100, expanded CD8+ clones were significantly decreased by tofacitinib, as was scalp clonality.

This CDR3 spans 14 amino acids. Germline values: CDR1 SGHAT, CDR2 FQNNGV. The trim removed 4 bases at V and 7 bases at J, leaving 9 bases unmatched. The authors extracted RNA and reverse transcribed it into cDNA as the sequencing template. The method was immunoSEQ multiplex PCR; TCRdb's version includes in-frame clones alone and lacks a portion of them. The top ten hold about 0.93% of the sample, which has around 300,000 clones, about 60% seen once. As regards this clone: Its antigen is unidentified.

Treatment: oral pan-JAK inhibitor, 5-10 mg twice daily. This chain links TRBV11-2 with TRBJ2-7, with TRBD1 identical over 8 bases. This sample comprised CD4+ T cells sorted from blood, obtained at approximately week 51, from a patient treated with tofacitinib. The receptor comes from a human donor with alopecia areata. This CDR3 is CASSSLAGGWEQYF. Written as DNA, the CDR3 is TGTGCCAGCAGCTCCCTCGCAGGGGGCTGGGAGCAGTACTTC.